These T cell receptor beta chains were read from a single sample in a study of cytomegalovirus exposure and HLA in healthy donors. The repertoire was sequenced with immunoSEQ multiplex PCR; TCRdb's copy has only in-frame clones and lacks some. The sample records about 50,000 clones, almost 95% being singletons. Sequenced input: PBMCs. The receptors were gathered from a man between 18 and 35 years old in good health and CMV-seronegative. Each CDR3 is given with its conserved first and last residue. Each record gives: clone size, J gene, V gene, D gene, CDR3 DNA, CDR3 protein. A D gene is named only where the DNA matches it firmly. Clone size is not always given. Where it is, it says once, few, many or a class for expanded clones.

size: few; J: TRBJ2-5; V: TRBV29-1; D: TRBD1; DNA: TGCAGCGTTGGATGGGACAGAAAAGAGACCCAGTACTTC; CDR3: CSVGWDRKETQYF
size: NA; J: TRBJ2-7; V: TRBV28; D: NA; DNA: TGTGCCAGCAGTACCGTAGGTGGAGCGGCTTTGTCGCGCGAGCAGTACTTC; CDR3: CASSTVGGAALSREQYF
size: NA; J: TRBJ1-2; V: TRBV6-5; D: TRBD1; DNA: TGTGCCAGCAGTATCCGACAGGGTGGCGGCTACACCTTC; CDR3: CASSIRQGGGYTF
size: NA; J: TRBJ2-3; V: TRBV7-2; D: TRBD2; DNA: TGTGCCAGCAGCTTGCGGACTAGCGGGAGTGCAGATACGCAGTATTTT; CDR3: CASSLRTSGSADTQYF
size: NA; J: TRBJ2-1; V: TRBV7-3; D: TRBD2; DNA: TGTGCCAGCAGTAGACTAGCGGAGTACAATGAGCAGTTCTTC; CDR3: CASSRLAEYNEQFF
size: NA; J: TRBJ1-4; V: TRBV27; D: NA; DNA: TGTGCCAGCAGTCCCAGGAAGGTTGCAACTAATGAAAAACTGTTTTTT; CDR3: CASSPRKVATNEKLFF
size: NA; J: TRBJ2-6; V: TRBV4-1; D: NA; DNA: TGCGCCAGCAGCCCCTGGGGGGACGACAGACTCTCTGGGGCCAACGTCCTGACTTTC; CDR3: CASSPWGDDRLSGANVLTF
size: NA; J: TRBJ2-1; V: TRBV4-2; D: TRBD1; DNA: TGTGCCAGCAGCCAACTGGGGACAGGGGATGGGTACAATGAGCAGTTCTTC; CDR3: CASSQLGTGDGYNEQFF
size: NA; J: TRBJ2-2; V: TRBV4-1; D: TRBD2; DNA: TGCGCCAGCAGCCAAGATGACCCAGCTAGCGGGAGATATACCGGGGAGCTGTTTTTT; CDR3: CASSQDDPASGRYTGELFF
size: NA; J: TRBJ2-7; V: TRBV4-2; D: TRBD2; DNA: TGTGCCAGCAGCCAAGATGGGACTAGCGGCTCCTACGAGCAGTACTTC; CDR3: CASSQDGTSGSYEQYF
size: NA; J: TRBJ2-5; V: TRBV30; D: NA; DNA: TGTGCCTGGACCAAGGGGACACAGACCCAGTACTTC; CDR3: CAWTKGTQTQYF
size: NA; J: TRBJ2-1; V: TRBV5-1; D: TRBD1; DNA: TGCGCCAGCAGCATCGGGACAGGGCTCTACAATGAGCAGTTCTTC; CDR3: CASSIGTGLYNEQFF
size: NA; J: TRBJ2-3; V: TRBV6-1; D: TRBD2; DNA: TGTGCCAGCAGTGGAACAGGACTAGCGGGATTCGATACGCAGTATTTT; CDR3: CASSGTGLAGFDTQYF
size: NA; J: TRBJ2-7; V: TRBV5-1; D: NA; DNA: TGCGCCAGCAGCTCCGGAGAGGGTCGGACCTACGAGCAGTACTTC; CDR3: CASSSGEGRTYEQYF
size: few; J: TRBJ2-1; V: TRBV6-4; D: TRBD2; DNA: TGTGCCAGCAGTGAAACACTAGCGGGAGTCGATGAGCAGTTCTTC; CDR3: CASSETLAGVDEQFF
size: once; J: TRBJ1-4; V: TRBV10-3; D: NA; DNA: TGTGCCATCAGTGAGTCACAGGTTAATGAAAAACTGTTTTTT; CDR3: CAISESQVNEKLFF
size: once; J: TRBJ1-5; V: TRBV11-3; D: NA; DNA: TGTGCCAGCAGCTTAGTTGGGGGGAAGCCCCAGCATTTT; CDR3: CASSLVGGKPQHF
size: NA; J: TRBJ2-5; V: TRBV6-1; D: TRBD1; DNA: TGTGCCAGCAGTGAACAGGGGGCTGAGACCCAGTACTTC; CDR3: CASSEQGAETQYF
size: NA; J: TRBJ1-2; V: TRBV6-1; D: NA; DNA: TGTGCCAGCAGTGAAGCTGCAGGTGCTAACTATGGCTACACCTTC; CDR3: CASSEAAGANYGYTF
size: NA; J: TRBJ2-2; V: TRBV10-2; D: NA; DNA: TGCGCCAGCACTCTTACCGGGGAGCTGTTTTTT; CDR3: CASTLTGELFF
size: once; J: TRBJ1-5; V: TRBV11-2; D: TRBD1; DNA: TGTGCCAGCAGCTTAGGGTCGGACAGGCACCGCTTGCCCCAGCATTTT; CDR3: CASSLGSDRHRLPQHF
size: NA; J: TRBJ2-7; V: TRBV7-9; D: NA; DNA: TGTGCCAGCAGCTTAGCGGGGGGAGGCGAGCAGTACTTC; CDR3: CASSLAGGGEQYF
size: NA; J: TRBJ2-7; V: TRBV28; D: TRBD2; DNA: TGTGCCAGCAGCACTCCCGGGACTAGCGTAGCTTACGAGCAGTACTTC; CDR3: CASSTPGTSVAYEQYF